The source of this T cell receptor (beta chain) is a study of control samples from healthy donors and cancer patients. Produced via immunoSEQ multiplex PCR; TCRdb's table is partial and in-frame only. In the table there are some 95,000 clones, roughly 92% of which are singletons. Trimming shortened V by 4 bases and J by 6 bases, and 16 bases separated the two germline ends. Germline assignment: CDR1 GTSNPN and CDR2 SVGIG (reference sequence). The CDR3 totals 15 residues. The clonotype comes from a human donor in good health. The donor label of this sample is uncertain. V gene TRBV30 combines with J gene TRBJ1-6; D might be TRBD1 (6 bases). Sequencing was done on a sample of blood. The CDR3 spells CAWKGPPGANSPLHF. The DNA for the CDR3 is TGTGCCTGGAAAGGACCGCCAGGGGCTAATTCACCCCTCCACTTT.